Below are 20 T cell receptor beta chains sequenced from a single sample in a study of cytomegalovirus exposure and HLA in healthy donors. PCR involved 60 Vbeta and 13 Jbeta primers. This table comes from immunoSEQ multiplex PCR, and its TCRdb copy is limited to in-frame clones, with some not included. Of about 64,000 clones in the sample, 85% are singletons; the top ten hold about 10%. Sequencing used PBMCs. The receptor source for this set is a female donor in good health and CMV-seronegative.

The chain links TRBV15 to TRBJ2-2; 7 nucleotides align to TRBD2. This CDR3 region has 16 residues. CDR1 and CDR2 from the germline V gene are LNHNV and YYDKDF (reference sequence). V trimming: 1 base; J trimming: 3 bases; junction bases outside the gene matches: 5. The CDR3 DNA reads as TGTGCCACCAGCAGAGTTGCGGGAGTGGACACCGGGGAGCTGTTTTTT. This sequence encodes CATSRVAGVDTGELFF.

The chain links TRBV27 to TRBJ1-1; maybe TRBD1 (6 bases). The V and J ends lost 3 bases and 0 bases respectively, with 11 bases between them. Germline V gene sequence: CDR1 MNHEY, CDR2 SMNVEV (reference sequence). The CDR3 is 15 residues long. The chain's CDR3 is CASSLGWGLNTEAFF. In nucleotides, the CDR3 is TGTGCCAGCAGTTTGGGATGGGGGCTGAACACTGAAGCTTTCTTT.

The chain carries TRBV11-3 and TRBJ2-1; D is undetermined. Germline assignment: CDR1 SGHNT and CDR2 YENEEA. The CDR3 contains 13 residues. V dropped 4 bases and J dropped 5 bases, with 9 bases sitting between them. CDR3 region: CASSSPVDNEQFF. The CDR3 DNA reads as TGTGCCAGCAGCTCCCCAGTCGACAATGAGCAGTTCTTC.

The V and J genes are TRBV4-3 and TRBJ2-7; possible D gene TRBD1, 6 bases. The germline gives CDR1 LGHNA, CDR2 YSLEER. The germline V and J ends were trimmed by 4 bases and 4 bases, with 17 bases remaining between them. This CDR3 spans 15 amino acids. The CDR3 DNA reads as TGCGCCAGCAGCCCGGAAGGGGGTGTAGGGTACGAGCAGTACTTC. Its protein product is CASSPEGGVGYEQYF.

The CDR3 sequence: CATGQGGMNTEAFF. CDR3 sequence (DNA): TGTGCCACGGGACAGGGTGGAATGAACACTGAAGCTTTCTTT. The chain carries TRBV15 and TRBJ1-1, with 9 bases that match TRBD1. The germline gives CDR1 LNHNV, CDR2 YYDKDF (reference sequence). The CDR3 is made up of 14 amino acids. V was clipped by 9 bases and J by 0 bases; unmatched bases: 5.

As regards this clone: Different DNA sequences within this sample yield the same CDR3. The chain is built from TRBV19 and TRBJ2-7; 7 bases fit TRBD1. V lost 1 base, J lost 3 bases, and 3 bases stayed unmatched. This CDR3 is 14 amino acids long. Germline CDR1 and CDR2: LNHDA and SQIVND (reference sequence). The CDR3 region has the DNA TGTGCCAGTAGTATAGGGACAGGTTACTACGAGCAGTACTTC. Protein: CASSIGTGYYEQYF.

The CDR3 region is CASSPGQGDQPQHF. In DNA, the CDR3 is TGTGCCAGCAGTCCGGGACAGGGCGATCAGCCCCAGCATTTT. V gene TRBV6-5 combines with J gene TRBJ1-5; 9 bases fit TRBD1. The length of the CDR3 is 14 residues. V gave up 5 bases and J gave up 5 bases; unmatched junction bases: 4. Germline CDR1 MNHEY, CDR2 SVGAGI.

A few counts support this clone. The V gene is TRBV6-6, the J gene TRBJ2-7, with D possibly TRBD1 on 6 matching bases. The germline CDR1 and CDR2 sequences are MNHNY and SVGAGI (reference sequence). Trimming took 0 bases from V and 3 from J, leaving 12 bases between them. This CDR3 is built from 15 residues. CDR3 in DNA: TGTGCCAGCAGTTACTCACAGGGTGGGGTCTACGAGCAGTACTTC. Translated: CASSYSQGGVYEQYF.

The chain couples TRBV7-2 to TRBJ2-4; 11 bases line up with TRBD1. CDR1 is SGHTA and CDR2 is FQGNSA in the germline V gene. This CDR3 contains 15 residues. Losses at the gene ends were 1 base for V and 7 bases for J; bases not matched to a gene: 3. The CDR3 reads CASSLGGDRGNIQYF. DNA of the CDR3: TGTGCCAGCAGCTTAGGGGGGGACAGGGGGAACATTCAGTACTTC.

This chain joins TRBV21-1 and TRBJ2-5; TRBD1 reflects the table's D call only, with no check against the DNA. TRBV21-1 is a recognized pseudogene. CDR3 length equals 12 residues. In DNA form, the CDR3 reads TGTGCCAGCAGCAAAGACACCGAGACCCAGTACTTC. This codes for CASSKDTETQYF.

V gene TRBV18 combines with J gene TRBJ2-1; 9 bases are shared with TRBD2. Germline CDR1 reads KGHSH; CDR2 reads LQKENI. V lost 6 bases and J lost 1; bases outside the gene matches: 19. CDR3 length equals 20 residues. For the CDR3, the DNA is TGTGCCAGCTCTAATCCACTGGCAGCGGGGGGACTCATATCCTACAATGAGCAGTTCTTC. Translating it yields CASSNPLAAGGLISYNEQFF.

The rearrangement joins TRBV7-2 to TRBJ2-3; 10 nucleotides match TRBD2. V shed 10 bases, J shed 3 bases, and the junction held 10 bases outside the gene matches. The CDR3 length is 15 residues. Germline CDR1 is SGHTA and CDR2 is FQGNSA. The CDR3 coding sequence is TGTGCCACCTCATTAGCGGGAGGATCGACAGATACGCAGTATTTT. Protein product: CATSLAGGSTDTQYF.

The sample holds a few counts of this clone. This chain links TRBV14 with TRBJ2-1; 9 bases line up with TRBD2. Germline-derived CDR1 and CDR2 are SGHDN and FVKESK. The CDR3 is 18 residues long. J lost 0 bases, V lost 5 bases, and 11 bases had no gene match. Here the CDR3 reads CASSTRTSDLYSYNEQFF. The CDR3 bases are TGTGCCAGCAGCACACGGACTAGCGACCTATACTCCTACAATGAGCAGTTCTTC.

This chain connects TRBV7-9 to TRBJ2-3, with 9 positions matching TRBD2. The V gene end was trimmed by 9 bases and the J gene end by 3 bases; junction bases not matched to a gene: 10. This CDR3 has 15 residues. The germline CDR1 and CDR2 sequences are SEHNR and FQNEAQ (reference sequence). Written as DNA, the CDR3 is TGTGCCAGTTCCGCGGGGGGGCCCCCGACAGATACGCAGTATTTT. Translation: CASSAGGPPTDTQYF. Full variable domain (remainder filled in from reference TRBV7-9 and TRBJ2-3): DTGVSQNPRHKITKRGQNVTFRCDPISEHNRLYWYRQTLGQGPEFLTYFQNEAQLEKSRLLSDRFSAERPKGSFSTLEIQRTEQGDSAMYLCASSAGGPPTDTQYFGPGTRLTVL.

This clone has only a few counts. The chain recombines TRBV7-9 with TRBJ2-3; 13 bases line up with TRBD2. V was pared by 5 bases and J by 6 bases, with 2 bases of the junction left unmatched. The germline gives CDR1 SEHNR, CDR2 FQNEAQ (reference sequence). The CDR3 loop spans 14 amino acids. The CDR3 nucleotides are TGTGCCAGCAGCACTAGCGGGGGGGCGGATACGCAGTATTTT. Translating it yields CASSTSGGADTQYF.

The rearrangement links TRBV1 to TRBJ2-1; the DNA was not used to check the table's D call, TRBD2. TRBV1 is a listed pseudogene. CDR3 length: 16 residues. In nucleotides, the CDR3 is TGCACCAGCAGCCAGAAGACTAGCGGGAGTAAAAATGAGCAGTTCTTC. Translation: CTSSQKTSGSKNEQFF.

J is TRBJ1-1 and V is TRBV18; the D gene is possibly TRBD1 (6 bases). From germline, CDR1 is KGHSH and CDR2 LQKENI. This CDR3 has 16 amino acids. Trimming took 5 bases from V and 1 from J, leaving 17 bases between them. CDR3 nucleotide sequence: TGTGCCAGCTCAGGAAAACAAAACAGGGAGAACACTGAAGCTTTCTTT. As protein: CASSGKQNRENTEAFF.

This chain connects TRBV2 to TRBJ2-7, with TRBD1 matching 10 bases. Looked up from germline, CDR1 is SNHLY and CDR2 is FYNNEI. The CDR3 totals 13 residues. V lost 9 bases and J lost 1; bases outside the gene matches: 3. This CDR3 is CARGQGGSYEQYF. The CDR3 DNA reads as TGTGCCAGAGGACAGGGGGGATCCTACGAGCAGTACTTC.

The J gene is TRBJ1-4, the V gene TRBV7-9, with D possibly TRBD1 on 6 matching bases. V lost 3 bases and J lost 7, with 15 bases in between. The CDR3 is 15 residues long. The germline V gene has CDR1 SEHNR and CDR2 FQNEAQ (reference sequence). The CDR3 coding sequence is TGTGCCAGCAGCTTTGCCGGGGGGCGAGGTGAAAAACTGTTTTTT. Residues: CASSFAGGRGEKLFF.

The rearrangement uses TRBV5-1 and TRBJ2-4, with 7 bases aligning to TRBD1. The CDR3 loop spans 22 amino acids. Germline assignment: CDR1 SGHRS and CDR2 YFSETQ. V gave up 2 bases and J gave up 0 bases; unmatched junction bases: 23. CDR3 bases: TGCGCCAGCAGCTTAAGGACAGGAGAGGGGTTATGGGGCTTTGGAGCCAAAAACATTCAGTACTTC. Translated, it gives CASSLRTGEGLWGFGAKNIQYF.